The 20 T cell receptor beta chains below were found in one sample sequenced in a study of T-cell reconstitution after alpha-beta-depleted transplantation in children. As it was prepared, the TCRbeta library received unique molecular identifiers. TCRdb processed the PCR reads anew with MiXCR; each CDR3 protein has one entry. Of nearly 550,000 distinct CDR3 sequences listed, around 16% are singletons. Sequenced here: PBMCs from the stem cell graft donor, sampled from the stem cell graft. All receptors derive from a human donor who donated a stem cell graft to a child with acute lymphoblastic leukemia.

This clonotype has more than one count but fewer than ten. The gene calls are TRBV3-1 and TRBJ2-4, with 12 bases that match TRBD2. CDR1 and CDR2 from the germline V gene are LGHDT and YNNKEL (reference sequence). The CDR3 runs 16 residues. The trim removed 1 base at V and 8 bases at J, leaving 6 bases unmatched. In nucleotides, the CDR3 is TGTGCCAGCAGCCAAGCTAGCGGGAGGGCCCGGGACATTCAGTACTTC. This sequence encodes CASSQASGRARDIQYF.

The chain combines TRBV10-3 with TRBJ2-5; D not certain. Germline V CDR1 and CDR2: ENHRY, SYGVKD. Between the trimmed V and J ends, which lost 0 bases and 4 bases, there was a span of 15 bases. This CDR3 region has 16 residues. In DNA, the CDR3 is TGTGCCATCAGTGAGTCGCCTAGTTGGGCCCGAGAGACCCAGTACTTC. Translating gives CAISESPSWARETQYF.

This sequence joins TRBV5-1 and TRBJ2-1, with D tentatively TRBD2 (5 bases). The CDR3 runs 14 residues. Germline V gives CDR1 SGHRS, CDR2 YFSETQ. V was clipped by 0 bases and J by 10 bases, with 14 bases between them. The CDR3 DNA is TGCGCCAGCAGCTTGGTCGGGCGGGTCAGCGAGCAGTTCTTC. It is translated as CASSLVGRVSEQFF.

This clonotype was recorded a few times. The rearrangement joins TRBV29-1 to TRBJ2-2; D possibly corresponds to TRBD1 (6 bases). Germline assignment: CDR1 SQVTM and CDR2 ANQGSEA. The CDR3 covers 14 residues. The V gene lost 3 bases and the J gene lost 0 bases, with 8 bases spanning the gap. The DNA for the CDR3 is TGCAGCGTTGACGACAGGACGAACACCGGGGAGCTGTTTTTT. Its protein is CSVDDRTNTGELFF.

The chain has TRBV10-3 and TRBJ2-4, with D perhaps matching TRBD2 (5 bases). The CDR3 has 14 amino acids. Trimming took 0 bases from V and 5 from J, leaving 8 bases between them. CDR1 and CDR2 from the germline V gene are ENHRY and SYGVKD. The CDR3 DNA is TGTGCCATCAGTGAGTCAAGCGGTGAAAACATTCAGTACTTC. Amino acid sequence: CAISESSGENIQYF.

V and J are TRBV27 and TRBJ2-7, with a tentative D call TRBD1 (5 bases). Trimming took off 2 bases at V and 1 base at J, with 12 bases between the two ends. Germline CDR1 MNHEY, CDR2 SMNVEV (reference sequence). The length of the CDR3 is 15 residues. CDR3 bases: TGTGCCAGCAGTTTAAACAGGCCCCCTTCCTACGAGCAGTACTTC. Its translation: CASSLNRPPSYEQYF.

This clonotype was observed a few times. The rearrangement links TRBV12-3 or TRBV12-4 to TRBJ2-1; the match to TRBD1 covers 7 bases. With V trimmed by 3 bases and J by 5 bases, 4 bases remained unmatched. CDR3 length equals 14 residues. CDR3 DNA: TGTGCCAGCAGTTTCCGCACAGGGGACAATGAGCAGTTCTTC. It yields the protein CASSFRTGDNEQFF.

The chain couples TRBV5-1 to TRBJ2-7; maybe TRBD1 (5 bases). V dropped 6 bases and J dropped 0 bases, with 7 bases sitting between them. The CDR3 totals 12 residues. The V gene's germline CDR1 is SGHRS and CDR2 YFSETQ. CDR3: CASTGNSYEQYF. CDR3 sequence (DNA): TGCGCCAGCACAGGGAACTCCTACGAGCAGTACTTC.

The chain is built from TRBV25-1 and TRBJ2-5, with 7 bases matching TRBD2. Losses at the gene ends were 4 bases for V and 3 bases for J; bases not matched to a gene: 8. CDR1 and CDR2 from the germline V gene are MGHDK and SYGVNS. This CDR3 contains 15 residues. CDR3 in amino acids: CASSVGGLVKETQYF. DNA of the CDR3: TGTGCCAGCAGTGTGGGCGGACTAGTGAAAGAGACCCAGTACTTC.

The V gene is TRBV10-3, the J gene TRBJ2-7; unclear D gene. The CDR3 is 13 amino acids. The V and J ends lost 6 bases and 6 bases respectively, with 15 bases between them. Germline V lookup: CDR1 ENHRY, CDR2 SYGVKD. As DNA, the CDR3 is TGTGCCATCAGGGATCCGTCTAAGGGCGAGCAGTACTTC. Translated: CAIRDPSKGEQYF.

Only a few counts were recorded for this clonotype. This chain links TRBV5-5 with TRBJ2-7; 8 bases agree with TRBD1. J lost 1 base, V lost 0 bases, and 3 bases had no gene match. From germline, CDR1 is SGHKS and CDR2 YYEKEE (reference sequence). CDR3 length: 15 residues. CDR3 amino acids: CASSLGRTGSYEQYF. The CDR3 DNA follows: TGTGCCAGCAGCTTGGGACGGACAGGGTCCTACGAGCAGTACTTC.

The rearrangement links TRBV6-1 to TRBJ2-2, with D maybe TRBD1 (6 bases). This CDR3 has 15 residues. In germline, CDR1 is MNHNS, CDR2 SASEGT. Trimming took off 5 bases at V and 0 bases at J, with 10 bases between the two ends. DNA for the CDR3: TGTGCCAGCAGTCATGACAGGCCGAACACCGGGGAGCTGTTTTTT. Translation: CASSHDRPNTGELFF.

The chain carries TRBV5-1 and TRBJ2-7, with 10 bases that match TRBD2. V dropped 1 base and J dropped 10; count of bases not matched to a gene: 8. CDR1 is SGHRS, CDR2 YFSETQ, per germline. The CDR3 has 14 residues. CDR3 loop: CASSLMGLAGAQYF. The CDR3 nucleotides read TGCGCCAGCAGCTTGATGGGGCTAGCGGGAGCCCAGTACTTC.

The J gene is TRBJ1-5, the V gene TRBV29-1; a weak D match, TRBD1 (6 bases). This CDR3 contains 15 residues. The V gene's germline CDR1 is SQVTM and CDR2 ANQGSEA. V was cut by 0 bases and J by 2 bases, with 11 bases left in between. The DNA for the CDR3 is TGCAGCGTTGAAGAGCCGGGGGCTGGCAATCAGCCCCAGCATTTT. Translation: CSVEEPGAGNQPQHF. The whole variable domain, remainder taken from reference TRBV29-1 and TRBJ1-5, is SAVISQKPSRDICQRGTSLTIQCQVDSQVTMMFWYRQQPGQSLTLIATANQGSEATYESGFVIDKFPISRPNLTFSTLTVSNMSPEDSSIYLCSVEEPGAGNQPQHFGDGTRLSIL.

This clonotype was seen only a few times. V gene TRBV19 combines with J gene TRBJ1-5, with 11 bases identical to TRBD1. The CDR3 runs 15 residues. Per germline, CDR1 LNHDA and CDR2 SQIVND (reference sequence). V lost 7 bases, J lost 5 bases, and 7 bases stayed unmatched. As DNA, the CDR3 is TGTGCCAGTACCCCAGAGGACAGGGGGCATCAGCCCCAGCATTTT. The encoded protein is CASTPEDRGHQPQHF.

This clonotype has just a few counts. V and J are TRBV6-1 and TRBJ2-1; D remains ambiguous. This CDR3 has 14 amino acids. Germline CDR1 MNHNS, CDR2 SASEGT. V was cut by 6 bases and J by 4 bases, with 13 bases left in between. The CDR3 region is CASRALGIYNEQFF. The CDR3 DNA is TGTGCCAGCAGGGCGTTGGGGATTTACAATGAGCAGTTCTTC.

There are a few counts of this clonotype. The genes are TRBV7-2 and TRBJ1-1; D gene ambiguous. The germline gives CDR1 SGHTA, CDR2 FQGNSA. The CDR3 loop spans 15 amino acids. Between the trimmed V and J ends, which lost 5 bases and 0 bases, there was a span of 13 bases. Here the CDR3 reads CASSISPFLNTEAFF. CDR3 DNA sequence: TGTGCCAGCAGCATCAGCCCGTTTTTGAACACTGAAGCTTTCTTT.

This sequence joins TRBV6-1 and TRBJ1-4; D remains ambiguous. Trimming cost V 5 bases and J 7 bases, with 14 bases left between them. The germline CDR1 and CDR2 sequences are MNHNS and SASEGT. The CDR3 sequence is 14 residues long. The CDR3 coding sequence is TGTGCCAGCAGTAAAGGAGCCGGGCGTGAAAAACTGTTTTTT. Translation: CASSKGAGREKLFF.

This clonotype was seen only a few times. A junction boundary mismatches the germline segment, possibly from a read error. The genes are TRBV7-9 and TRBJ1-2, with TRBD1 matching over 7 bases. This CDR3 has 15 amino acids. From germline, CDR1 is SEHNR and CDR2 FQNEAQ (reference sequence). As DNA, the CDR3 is TGTGCCAGCACCTTATCACCGGGACAGTTCTATGGCTACACCTTC. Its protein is CASTLSPGQFYGYTF. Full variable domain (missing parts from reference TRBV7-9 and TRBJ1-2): DTGVSQNPRHKITKRGQNVTFRCDPISEHNRLYWYRQTLGQGPEFLTYFQNEAQLEKSRLLSDRFSAERPKGSFSTLEIQRTEQGDSAMYLCASTLSPGQFYGYTFGSGTRLTVV.

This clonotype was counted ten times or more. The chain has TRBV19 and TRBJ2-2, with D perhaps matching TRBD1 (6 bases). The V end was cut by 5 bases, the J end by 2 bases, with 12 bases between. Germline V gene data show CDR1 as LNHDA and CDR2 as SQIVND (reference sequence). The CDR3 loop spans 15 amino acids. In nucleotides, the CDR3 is TGTGCCAGTAGTTCAACAGGGAGTAACACCGGGGAGCTGTTTTTT. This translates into CASSSTGSNTGELFF.